This TCR beta chain was identified in a study of cytomegalovirus exposure and HLA in healthy donors. The PCR made use of 60 Vbeta and 13 Jbeta primers. Data came from immunoSEQ multiplex PCR; TCRdb stores just in-frame clones and leaves some out. Listed are some 64,000 clones; roughly 1.7% falls within the top ten. The study's findings and limits: Most subjects had HLA-A and HLA-B alleles reportedly predicted accurately by TCR beta sequences. A later analysis reportedly identified an Asian-associated ancestry cluster as carrying fewer N-insertions than the approximately 730-donor mean.

To note about this clone: Its matching antigen is unknown.

Trimming cost V 0 bases and J 2 bases, with 11 bases left between them. CDR3 length: 16 amino acids. Looked up from germline, CDR1 is MNHNS and CDR2 is SASEGT. The rearrangement uses TRBV6-1 and TRBJ2-4, with D possibly TRBD2 on 5 matching bases. The receptor was derived from a woman between 25 and 40 years old in good health and CMV-seronegative. What was sequenced was PBMCs. In DNA, the CDR3 is TGTGCCAGCAGTGAAGCTTGGTTCGGGACCAAAAACATTCAGTACTTC. The encoded protein is CASSEAWFGTKNIQYF.